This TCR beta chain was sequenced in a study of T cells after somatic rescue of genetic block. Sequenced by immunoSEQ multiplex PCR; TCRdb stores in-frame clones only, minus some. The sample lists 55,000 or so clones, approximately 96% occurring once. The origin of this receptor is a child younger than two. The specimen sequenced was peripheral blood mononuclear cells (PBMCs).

The CDR3 sequence is CASSLDRVETGELFF. CDR3 bases: TGTGCCAGCAGCTTAGACAGGGTGGAGACCGGGGAGCTGTTTTTT. The chain employs TRBV7-2 and TRBJ2-2, with a weak D call TRBD1 (6 bases). V was pared by 1 base and J by 5 bases, with 11 bases between. The germline CDR1 and CDR2 sequences are SGHTA and FQGNSA. The CDR3 is 15 amino acids.